A selection of T cell receptor beta chains follows, all from one sample in a study of blood T cell repertoires in COVID-19. Sequencing used immunoSEQ multiplex PCR; TCRdb keeps in-frame clones, though not all of them. The profile covers around 250,000 clones, with roughly 88% appearing a single time and roughly an eighth taken by the ten largest. Source material: peripheral blood. Receptors originate from a man older than 75 with acute or convalescent COVID-19. Both conserved end residues are part of each CDR3. The D gene is left open where the match is weak.

>NA|TRBV6-5|TRBJ2-3
CASSLGWGTDAQYF
TGTGCCAGCAGTTTGGGTTGGGGCACAGATGCGCAGTATTTT
>NA|TRBV27|TRBJ1-5
CASSFLGQPQHF
TGTGCCAGCAGTTTTCTAGGTCAGCCCCAGCATTTT
>NA|TRBV12-3/TRBV12-4|TRBJ1-6
CASSFREVSPLHF
TGTGCCAGCAGTTTCAGGGAGGTTTCACCCCTCCACTTT
>TRBD2|TRBV7-3|TRBJ2-1
CASSLTTGLVGRNEQFF
TGTGCCAGCAGCTTAACCACGGGACTAGTAGGTAGAAATGAGCAGTTCTTC
>TRBD1|TRBV6-5|TRBJ1-5
CASSSDRGRDQPQHF
TGTGCCAGCAGTTCGGACAGGGGAAGAGATCAGCCCCAGCATTTT
>NA|TRBV7-9|TRBJ1-2
CASSLISGNYGYTF
TGTGCCAGCAGCTTAATCTCAGGGAACTATGGCTACACCTTC
>NA|TRBV5-1|TRBJ1-2
CASSPQGIGGYTF
TGCGCCAGCAGCCCTCAGGGTATCGGTGGCTACACCTTC
>NA|TRBV2|TRBJ2-7
CASLLGRSYEQYF
TGTGCCAGCCTTCTAGGTCGCTCCTACGAGCAGTACTTC
>TRBD1|TRBV2|TRBJ2-3
CASSEISRGSTDTQYF
TGTGCCAGCAGTGAAATATCCAGGGGGAGCACAGATACGCAGTATTTT
>NA|TRBV7-8|TRBJ2-7
CASSSPSKGSEQYF
TGTGCCAGCAGCTCTCCCTCTAAGGGGTCCGAGCAGTACTTC
>TRBD1|TRBV6-1|TRBJ1-1
CASSDGTVFTEAFF
TGTGCCAGCAGTGACGGGACAGTCTTCACTGAAGCTTTCTTT
>NA|TRBV6-5|TRBJ2-2
CASSRLANTGELFF
TGTGCCAGCAGTAGACTCGCGAACACCGGGGAGCTGTTTTTT
>TRBD2|TRBV5-6|TRBJ2-3
CASSPLLLAGDTDTQYF
TGTGCCAGCAGCCCACTTCTCCTAGCGGGGGACACAGATACGCAGTATTTT
>NA|TRBV9|TRBJ2-5
CASSALPGGSQETQYF
TGTGCCAGCAGCGCCCTCCCCGGAGGGTCACAAGAGACCCAGTACTTC
>NA|TRBV18|TRBJ2-7
CASSPKMSLSYEQYF
TGTGCCAGCTCACCTAAAATGTCCCTTTCCTACGAGCAGTACTTC
>NA|TRBV5-1|TRBJ1-3
CASSLGRGLDTIYF
TGCGCCAGCAGCTTGGGCAGGGGCTTAGACACCATATATTTT